These 8 T cell receptor beta chains were sequenced from one sample in a study of identical twins. One entry per CDR3 protein results from TCRdb running MiXCR on the 5' RACE reads. Of approximately 1.8 million distinct CDR3 sequences in the sample, about 31% were seen once. Sequencing was performed on cord blood. The receptors originated from a newborn girl in good health.

The V call is TRBV19, the J call TRBJ1-2; a possible D gene is TRBD1 (5 bases). This CDR3 is 14 amino acids long. V lost 6 bases, J lost 3 bases, and 14 bases lay in between. CDR1 and CDR2 (germline): LNHDA, SQIVND (reference sequence). The CDR3 sequence is CASSNIEGYYGYTF. CDR3 sequence (DNA): TGTGCCAGTAGCAACATTGAGGGGTACTATGGCTACACCTTC.

The chain employs TRBV10-3 and TRBJ1-2, with 9 bases lining up with TRBD1. The CDR3 is 14 residues long. Germline V gives CDR1 ENHRY, CDR2 SYGVKD. J lost 4 bases, V lost 6 bases, and 6 bases had no gene match. The CDR3 DNA reads as TGTGCCATCAGGGGACAGGGTATGAGCTATGGCTACACCTTC. It specifies CAIRGQGMSYGYTF.

The rearrangement links TRBV27 to TRBJ1-1; D might be TRBD1 (5 bases). The CDR3 loop spans 15 amino acids. The ends were cut back, 0 bases at V and 8 bases at J, with 16 bases in the middle. Germline V lookup: CDR1 MNHEY, CDR2 SMNVEV (reference sequence). The CDR3 region is CASSLSVGPRGEAFF. In nucleotides, the CDR3 is TGTGCCAGCAGTTTATCAGTAGGGCCCCGGGGGGAAGCTTTCTTT.

This chain connects TRBV5-1 to TRBJ1-6; D gene unclear. This CDR3 has 16 residues. The V and J ends lost 0 bases and 6 bases respectively, with 13 bases between them. Germline CDR1 is SGHRS and CDR2 is YFSETQ. DNA of the CDR3: TGCGCCAGCAGCTTGGGGCCCAGTGACTTTAATTCACCCCTCCACTTT. Encoded protein: CASSLGPSDFNSPLHF.

A remark on this clonotype: One end of the junction fails to match germline, which may point to a read error. V usage is TRBV2 and J usage is TRBJ2-3, with D perhaps being TRBD1 or TRBD2 (5 bases each). The germline gives CDR1 SNHLY, CDR2 FYNNEI. The CDR3 totals 16 residues. CDR3 nucleotides: TGTGCCAGCAGTGAATTAATGGCAGGGAGCACAGATACGCGGTATTTT. This translates into CASSELMAGSTDTRYF.

The J gene is TRBJ2-1, the V gene TRBV12-3 or TRBV12-4; the match to TRBD1 covers 9 bases. The CDR3 consists of 15 residues. The V and J ends lost 6 bases and 3 bases, in that order; junction bases with no gene match: 6. The CDR3: CASRPGTGFYNEQFF. CDR3 nucleotide sequence: TGTGCCAGCAGGCCGGGGACAGGGTTCTACAATGAGCAGTTCTTC.

This clonotype has only a few counts. The rearrangement joins TRBV12-3 or TRBV12-4 to TRBJ2-1, with 13 bases aligning to TRBD2. With 5 bases clipped from V and 5 bases from J, the junction kept 9 bases outside the gene matches. This CDR3 has 17 amino acids. The CDR3 nucleotides are TGTGCCAGCAGTCCCTCACTAGCGGGAGGGCCGAACAATGAGCAGTTCTTC. The encoded protein is CASSPSLAGGPNNEQFF.

As to this clonotype: This clone may be a read error of a much larger clone one base away. The genes are TRBV24-1 and TRBJ2-6; unclear D gene. CDR1 and CDR2 from the germline V gene are KGHDR and SFDVKD. Trimming stripped 3 bases from V and 0 bases from J, with 5 bases between. The CDR3 runs 15 residues. DNA of the CDR3: TGTGCCACCAGTGATGTCAGCTCTGGGGCCAACGTCCTGACTTTC. Translating gives CATSDVSSGANVLTF.